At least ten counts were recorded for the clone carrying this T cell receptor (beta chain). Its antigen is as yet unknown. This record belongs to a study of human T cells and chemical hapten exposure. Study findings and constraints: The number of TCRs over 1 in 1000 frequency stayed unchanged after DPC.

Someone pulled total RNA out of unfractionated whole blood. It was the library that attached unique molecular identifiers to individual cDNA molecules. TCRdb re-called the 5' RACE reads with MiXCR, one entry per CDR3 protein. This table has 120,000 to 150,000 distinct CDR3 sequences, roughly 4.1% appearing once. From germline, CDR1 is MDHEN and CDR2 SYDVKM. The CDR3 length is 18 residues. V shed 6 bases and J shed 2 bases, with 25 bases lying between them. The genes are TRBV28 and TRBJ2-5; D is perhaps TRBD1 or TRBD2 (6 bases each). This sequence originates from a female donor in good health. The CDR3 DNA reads TGTGCCAGCAGCCTGGACACTTCACGGGGGCCCACACAAGAGACCCAGTACTTC. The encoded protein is CASSLDTSRGPTQETQYF.